The entry below describes one T cell receptor beta chain. Its matching antigen is unknown. The data were taken from a study of blood T cells in healthy people across ages. The study's findings and limits: Strong correlation existed between TCR beta diversity and naive T cell percentage.

This CDR3 contains 14 residues. V was clipped by 1 base and J by 1 base, with 7 bases between them. Germline CDR1 and CDR2: SEHNR and FQNEAQ (reference sequence). Through a sample-barcoded 5' primer and a J-beta primer mix, a second PCR was run for roughly 7 to 12 cycles. TCRdb redid the calling of the 5' RACE reads with MiXCR, one entry per CDR3 protein. The sample shows some 1.7 million distinct CDR3 sequences, approximately 30% of them seen only once. The origin of this receptor is a woman aged 25 to 39 in good health. This sequence joins TRBV7-9 and TRBJ2-5, with D unresolved. Sequenced material: blood. CDR3 protein: CASSLDQLQETQYF. The CDR3, as DNA: TGTGCCAGCAGCTTAGACCAGCTCCAAGAGACCCAGTACTTC.